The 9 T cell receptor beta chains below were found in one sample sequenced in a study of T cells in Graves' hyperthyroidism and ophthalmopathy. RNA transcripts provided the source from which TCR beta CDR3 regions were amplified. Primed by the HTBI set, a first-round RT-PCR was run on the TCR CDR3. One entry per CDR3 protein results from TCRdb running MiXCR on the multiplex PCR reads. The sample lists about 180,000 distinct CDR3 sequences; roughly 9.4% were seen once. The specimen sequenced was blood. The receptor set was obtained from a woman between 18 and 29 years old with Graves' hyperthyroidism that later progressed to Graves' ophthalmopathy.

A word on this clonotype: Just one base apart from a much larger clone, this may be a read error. CDR3 nucleotides: TGCAGTGCTGTGGGACACCCGGGCACTAAAGCTTTCTTT. Translating it yields CSAVGHPGTKAFF. The gene calls are TRBV20-1 and TRBJ1-1; D might be TRBD1 (6 bases). Germline CDR1 reads DFQATT; CDR2 reads SNEGSKA (reference sequence). The CDR3 runs to 13 residues.

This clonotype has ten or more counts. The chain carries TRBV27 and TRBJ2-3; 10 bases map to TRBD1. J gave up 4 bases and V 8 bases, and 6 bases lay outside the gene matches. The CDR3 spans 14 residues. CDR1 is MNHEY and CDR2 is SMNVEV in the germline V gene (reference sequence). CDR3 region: CASCRTGGADTQYF. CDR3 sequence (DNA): TGTGCCAGCTGCAGGACAGGGGGGGCAGATACGCAGTATTTT.

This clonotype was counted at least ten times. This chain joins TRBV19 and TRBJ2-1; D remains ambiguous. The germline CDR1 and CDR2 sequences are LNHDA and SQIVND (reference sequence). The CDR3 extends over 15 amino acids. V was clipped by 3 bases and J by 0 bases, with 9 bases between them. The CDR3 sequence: CASSIPPSSYNEQFF. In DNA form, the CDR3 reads TGTGCCAGTAGTATCCCCCCGAGCTCCTACAATGAGCAGTTCTTC.

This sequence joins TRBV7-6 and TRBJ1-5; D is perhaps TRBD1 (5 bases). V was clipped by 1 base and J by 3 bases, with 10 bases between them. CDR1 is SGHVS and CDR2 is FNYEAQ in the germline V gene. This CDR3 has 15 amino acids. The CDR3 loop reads CASSLGTGHNQPQHF. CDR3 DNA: TGTGCCAGCAGCTTAGGGACGGGGCACAATCAGCCCCAGCATTTT.

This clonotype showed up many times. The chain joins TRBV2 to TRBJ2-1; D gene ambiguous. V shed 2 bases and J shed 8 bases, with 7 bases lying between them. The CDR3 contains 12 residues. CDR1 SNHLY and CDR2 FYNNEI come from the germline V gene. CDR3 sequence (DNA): TGTGCCAGCAGTGAATTAGCCTATGAGCAGTTCTTC. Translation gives CASSELAYEQFF.

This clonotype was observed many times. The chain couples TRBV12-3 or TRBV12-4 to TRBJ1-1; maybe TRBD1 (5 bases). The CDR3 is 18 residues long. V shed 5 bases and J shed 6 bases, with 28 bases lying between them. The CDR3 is CASSLLTGTQGRFSEAFF. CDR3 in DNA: TGTGCCAGCAGTCTACTAACCGGGACCCAGGGTAGGTTCTCTGAAGCTTTCTTT.

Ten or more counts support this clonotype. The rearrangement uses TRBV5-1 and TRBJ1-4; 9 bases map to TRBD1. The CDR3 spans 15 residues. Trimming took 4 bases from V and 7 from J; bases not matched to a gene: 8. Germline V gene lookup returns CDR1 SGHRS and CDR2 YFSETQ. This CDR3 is CASSPVGQGREKLFF. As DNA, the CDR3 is TGCGCCAGCAGCCCAGTGGGACAGGGCCGTGAAAAACTGTTTTTT. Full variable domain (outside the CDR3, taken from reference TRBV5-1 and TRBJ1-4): KAGVTQTPRYLIKTRGQQVTLSCSPISGHRSVSWYQQTPGQGLQFLFEYFSETQRNKGNFPGRFSGRQFSNSRSEMNVSTLELGDSALYLCASSPVGQGREKLFFGSGTQLSVL.

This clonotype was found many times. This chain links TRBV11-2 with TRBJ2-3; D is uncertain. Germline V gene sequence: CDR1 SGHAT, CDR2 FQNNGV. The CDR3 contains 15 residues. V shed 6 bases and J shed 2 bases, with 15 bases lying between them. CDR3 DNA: TGTGCCAGCAGTCAAACCTCGACGTTCACAGATACGCAGTATTTT. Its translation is CASSQTSTFTDTQYF.

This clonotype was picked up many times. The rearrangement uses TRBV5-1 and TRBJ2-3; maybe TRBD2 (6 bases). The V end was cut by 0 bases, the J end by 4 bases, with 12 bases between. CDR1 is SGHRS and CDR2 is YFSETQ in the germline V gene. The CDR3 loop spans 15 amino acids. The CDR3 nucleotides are TGCGCCAGCAGCTTGGATACCCTAGCGTCAGATACGCAGTATTTT. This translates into CASSLDTLASDTQYF.